The rows below give T cell receptor beta chains drawn from one sample of a study of cytomegalovirus exposure and HLA in healthy donors. Repertoires were generated with immunoSEQ multiplex PCR, while TCRdb's copy carries only in-frame clones and drops some. The data contain some 150,000 clones, 70% to 90% of them singletons. The sequenced sample consisted of PBMCs. All receptors derive from a woman aged 25-40 years in good health and CMV-seronegative. Both conserved end residues are part of each CDR3. D genes are given only for firm matches. Expanded clones get a size class; other rows say once, few or many, or leave the size out.

D gene	J gene	V gene	clone size	CDR3 protein	CDR3 DNA
NA	TRBJ2-3	TRBV7-3	NA	CASSPGFAADTQYF	TGTGCCAGCAGCCCTGGGTTCGCGGCAGATACGCAGTATTTT
TRBD1	TRBJ2-7	TRBV16	once	CASSHPEGQGYEQYF	TGTGCCAGCAGCCATCCAGAGGGACAGGGCTACGAGCAGTACTTC
NA	TRBJ2-7	TRBV19	NA	CASSIGGISEQYF	TGTGCCAGTAGTATCGGAGGCATCTCCGAGCAGTACTTC
TRBD1	TRBJ2-1	TRBV19	NA	CASTQKGDRGPSSYNEQFF	TGTGCCAGTACCCAAAAAGGGGACAGGGGCCCGAGCTCCTACAATGAGCAGTTCTTC
TRBD1	TRBJ2-3	TRBV30	NA	CAWHRGQGDSDTQYF	TGTGCCTGGCACCGGGGACAGGGGGATTCAGATACGCAGTATTTT
NA	TRBJ1-1	TRBV10-3	NA	CAIRDQVMNTEAFF	TGTGCCATCAGAGATCAGGTTATGAACACTGAAGCTTTCTTT
TRBD2	TRBJ2-3	TRBV6-4	NA	CASSGQAGGSDTQYF	TGTGCCAGCAGTGGTCAAGCGGGGGGGTCAGATACGCAGTATTTT
TRBD1	TRBJ2-3	TRBV9	few	CASSTGTGQFSTDTQYF	TGTGCCAGCAGCACCGGGACAGGGCAGTTTAGCACAGATACGCAGTATTTT
NA	TRBJ1-5	TRBV29-1	NA	CSALRGQAQHF	TGCAGCGCCCTAAGAGGGCAGGCCCAGCATTTT
NA	TRBJ2-7	TRBV29-1	NA	CSAGQSGVYEQYF	TGCAGCGCGGGACAAAGCGGGGTTTACGAGCAGTACTTC
NA	TRBJ2-3	TRBV7-7	few	CASCTGPGDTQYF	TGTGCCAGCTGTACAGGGCCAGGGGATACGCAGTATTTT
TRBD2	TRBJ2-1	TRBV11-3	NA	CASSLVLAGVDNEQFF	TGTGCCAGCAGCTTAGTCCTAGCGGGGGTTGACAATGAGCAGTTCTTC
NA	TRBJ2-1	TRBV5-4	NA	CASSFDTSSYNEQFF	TGTGCCAGCAGCTTTGATACTAGCTCCTACAATGAGCAGTTCTTC
NA	TRBJ1-1	TRBV5-5	few	CASSLDGPGTEAFF	TGTGCCAGCAGCTTGGACGGTCCGGGCACTGAAGCTTTCTTT
NA	TRBJ2-3	TRBV29-1	NA	CSVEGDRSGSTDTQYF	TGCAGCGTTGAAGGGGACCGAAGCGGGAGCACAGATACGCAGTATTTT
TRBD2	TRBJ2-7	TRBV29-1	once	CSVRPGLAGNEQYF	TGCAGCGTTCGCCCGGGACTAGCGGGAAACGAGCAGTACTTC
TRBD1	TRBJ1-1	TRBV7-9	NA	CASTPSQGGNTEAFF	TGTGCCAGCACCCCGAGTCAGGGGGGGAACACTGAAGCTTTCTTT
NA	TRBJ2-3	TRBV2	NA	CASSERSGSTDTQYF	TGTGCCAGCAGTGAAAGAAGCGGGAGCACAGATACGCAGTATTTT